The entry below describes one T cell receptor beta chain. Germline assignment: CDR1 MDHEN and CDR2 SYDVKM. The V gene lost 5 bases and the J gene lost 0 bases, with 10 bases spanning the gap. There are 14 residues in the CDR3. Clones were sequenced by immunoSEQ multiplex PCR, and TCRdb holds only the in-frame ones, with some missing. The sample contains 100,000 to 150,000 clones, around 93% of which appear only once. This entry is derived from a study of T cell changes during pregnancy in multiple sclerosis. This sequence was found in a female donor with multiple sclerosis, enrolled in a pregnancy study. The sample in question was peripheral blood, obtained before pregnancy. The chain employs TRBV28 and TRBJ1-2; D is perhaps TRBD1 (5 bases). CDR3 residues: CASSADRTNYGYTF. DNA for the CDR3: TGTGCCAGCAGTGCAGACAGAACTAACTATGGCTACACCTTC.